Listed below are T cell receptor beta chains from one sample, sequenced in a study of T cell clonotyping in hematopoietic cell transplantation. Assay used: immunoSEQ multiplex PCR; TCRdb lists only in-frame clones, some missing. The sample carries about 41,000 clones, 85% recorded once. This sample comprised peripheral blood mononuclear cells, obtained before stem cell transplant. The receptors originated from a man in his sixties with acute myeloid leukemia. Some clones in this sample may be carry-over from other donors' samples. The CDR3 runs from the conserved cysteine through the conserved F or W. A D gene is named only where the DNA matches it firmly. Clone sizes are given selectively: once, few, many, or a class where the clone is expanded.

clone_size,j_call,d_call,v_call,cdr3_length,cdr3_aa,cdr3_nt
-,TRBJ1-6,-,TRBV6-5,15,CASSYSGGRGSPLHF,TGTGCCAGCAGTTACTCCGGGGGGCGAGGTTCACCCCTCCACTTT
-,TRBJ1-2,-,TRBV27,14,CASSLQGHSYGYTF,TGTGCCAGCAGTTTACAGGGCCACAGCTATGGCTACACCTTC
-,TRBJ1-5,TRBD1,TRBV5-6,16,CASSPPGGRGNQPQHF,TGTGCCAGCAGCCCTCCAGGGGGTCGAGGCAATCAGCCCCAGCATTTT
-,TRBJ1-3,-,TRBV4-1,16,CASSQPTKSSGNTIYF,TGCGCCAGCAGCCAACCGACAAAGAGCTCTGGAAACACCATATATTTT
-,TRBJ1-2,-,TRBV14,14,CASSQSRADLGYTF,TGTGCCAGCAGCCAATCCAGGGCGGATCTTGGCTACACCTTC
-,TRBJ1-3,TRBD1,TRBV29-1,16,CSVGYRGRDAGNTIYF,TGCAGCGTCGGTTACAGGGGGCGCGATGCTGGAAACACCATATATTTT
-,TRBJ2-3,TRBD2,TRBV25-1,14,CASRRGLAGDTQYF,TGTGCCAGCAGGCGGGGACTAGCGGGGGATACGCAGTATTTT
few,TRBJ2-2,TRBD2,TRBV7-2,16,CASSLRAGPDTGELFF,TGTGCCAGCAGCTTAAGAGCGGGGCCCGACACCGGGGAGCTGTTTTTT
-,TRBJ1-3,-,TRBV7-2,15,CASSSGRSSGNTIYF,TGTGCCAGCAGCTCAGGACGGAGCTCTGGAAACACCATATATTTT
-,TRBJ2-5,TRBD2,TRBV7-2,15,CASSLGTSGSGAQYF,TGTGCCAGCAGCTTAGGGACTAGCGGGTCAGGGGCCCAGTACTTC
-,TRBJ2-7,-,TRBV7-3,13,CASSPTDTAGQYF,TGTGCCAGCAGCCCTACGGACACGGCGGGGCAGTACTTC
-,TRBJ2-7,-,TRBV5-6,18,CASSLADFFASDLYEQYF,TGTGCCAGCAGCTTGGCCGATTTTTTTGCTAGCGACCTCTACGAGCAGTACTTC
-,TRBJ1-4,-,TRBV7-2,15,CASRRTGRVNEKLFF,TGTGCCAGCAGAAGGACCGGGAGGGTCAATGAAAAACTGTTTTTT
-,TRBJ2-1,TRBD1,TRBV11-3,13,CASSPTGHGKQFF,TGTGCCAGCAGTCCGACAGGGCATGGAAAACAGTTCTTC
-,TRBJ2-1,-,TRBV6-6,12,CASRDQLNEQFF,TGTGCCAGCAGGGACCAACTCAATGAGCAGTTCTTC
-,TRBJ1-6,-,TRBV7-9,15,CASSLATGNNSPLHF,TGTGCCAGCAGCTTGGCGACAGGCAATAATTCACCCCTCCACTTT